This T cell receptor beta chain appears in the sequencing data of a study of response to subunit inactivated influenza vaccine (dated by TCRdb to 2016 to 2018). Describing the broader study: To follow how T cells responded to a trivalent subunit inactivated influenza vaccine, the researchers relied on deep quantitative profiling of the T cell receptor repertoire. Overall results and qualifications from the work: The authors suggested that each seasonal influenza vaccination may recruit only a limited number of new T cells.

The library came from RT-PCR. Instrument used: Illumina HiSeq 2500. TCRdb handled the public reads itself, with Q25 trimming in fastp and clone calling in MiXCR, and kept productive beta chains. When rows share a CDR3 protein, they turn into one entry using the most common DNA and genes. This sample is represented by fewer than 700,000 distinct CDR3 sequences; approximately 13% of them were singletons. The leading ten clones occupy around 13% of the sample. In the paper's terms, the time point label means: 45 days after influenza vaccine administration. Turning to this clonotype: Its antigen remains unidentified. Per-nucleotide qualities are absent, and no much larger clonotype sits a single base away.

Sequenced material: PBMCs from blood, taken 45 days after vaccination. This TCR derives from a man aged 45 to 65 who received an inactivated influenza vaccine. Donor details come from another sample of the same person, matched by shared clones.

The sequenced DNA: TGTGCCAGCAGTTTAGATAGGGTTGTTTATTCCTACGAGCAGTACTTC. Translated, it reads CASSLDRVVYSYEQYF. Recombination joined TRBV12-3 or TRBV12-4 with TRBJ2-7; there is no confident call for the D gene. The CDR3 goes from the cysteine to the phenylalanine over 16 residues. The sequence is cut down to CDR3 DNA, 48 bases in frame from base 1. Trimming costs V 1 base and J 1 base, and their ends lie 14 bases apart.